This passage covers 3 T cell receptor beta chains from one sample sequenced in a study of early T cells in non-severe SARS-CoV-2 infection. TCRdb redid the calling of the 5' RACE reads with MiXCR, one entry per CDR3 protein. The table lists around 100,000 distinct CDR3 sequences, roughly 13% of them singletons, with about 6% in the top ten. Sequencing input: whole blood. All receptors derive from an adult who was a healthcare worker with PCR-confirmed SARS-CoV-2 infection or an uninfected control (not recorded which).

The chain uses TRBV2 and TRBJ2-7; no reliable D call. With 2 bases removed from V and 4 bases from J, the gap between germline ends came to 6 bases. Germline V gene sequence: CDR1 SNHLY, CDR2 FYNNEI. The CDR3 sequence is 12 residues long. The DNA of the CDR3 is TGTGCCAGCAGTGAAAGGGCGTACGAGCAGTACTTC. As protein: CASSERAYEQYF.

The V and J genes are TRBV7-9 and TRBJ2-3; 12 bases fit TRBD1. The V segment lost 4 bases and the J segment 5 bases; nucleotides outside the gene matches: 1. Germline values: CDR1 SEHNR, CDR2 FQNEAQ (reference sequence). This CDR3 has 14 amino acids. The CDR3 loop is CASSWDRGQDTQYF. The CDR3 DNA sequence: TGTGCCAGCAGCTGGGACAGGGGGCAAGATACGCAGTATTTT.

This clonotype was recorded at least ten times. The chain uses TRBV4-3 and TRBJ2-7; no reliable D call. The CDR3 contains 16 residues. V lost 0 bases to trimming and J lost 2 bases, with 14 bases between them. Germline-derived CDR1 and CDR2 are LGHNA and YSLEER. Here the CDR3 DNA reads TGCGCCAGCAGCCAAGATCCGGCCAGTCTGGCCTACGAGCAGTACTTC. This gives the protein CASSQDPASLAYEQYF.